The 25 T cell receptor beta chains in this list originate from one sample, sequenced in a study of T-cell memory formation after mild COVID-19 (dated by TCRdb to about 2021). Libraries were built with 5' RACE. This sample was sequenced with an Illumina NovaSeq 6000. The public sequencing data were trimmed at Q25 with fastp and processed into clonotypes with MiXCR by TCRdb, which kept only in-frame beta chains. Identical CDR3 protein sequences are pooled into one entry, listed with their most common genes and DNA. The sample table lists around 140,000 distinct CDR3 sequences, roughly a fifth of them with a count of one. The ten largest clonotypes hold approximately 2% of the sample. The sequenced sample consisted of PBMCs or a T cell subset sorted from them (not recorded which). The receptor source for this set is an adult woman who had mild COVID-19 (a few samples of this study predate the infection). The sample titles of this study are shuffled in the database, so cell type and time point are left out; the donor was told from shared clones.

This chain uses TRBV7-9 with TRBJ2-1, with D perhaps TRBD1 (5 bases). This CDR3 comprises 16 residues. Germline lookup yields CDR1 SEHNR and CDR2 FQNEAQ (reference sequence). The ends were cut back, 5 bases at V and 0 bases at J, with 14 bases in the middle. The DNA of the CDR3 is TGTGCCAGCAGCGAACAAACAGGATTCTCCTACAATGAGCAGTTCTTC. Its protein product is CASSEQTGFSYNEQFF.

This clonotype was observed a few times. V usage is TRBV5-1 and J usage is TRBJ1-1; D not resolved. The CDR3 extends over 15 amino acids. Germline V gene sequence: CDR1 SGHRS, CDR2 YFSETQ. V was cut by 0 bases and J by 1 base, with 10 bases left in between. CDR3 bases: TGCGCCAGCAGCTTGGCAGGAGCCCCGAACACTGAAGCTTTCTTT. It codes for CASSLAGAPNTEAFF.

The chain carries TRBV7-9 and TRBJ2-5; 9 bases align to TRBD1. Germline CDR1 and CDR2: SEHNR and FQNEAQ (reference sequence). V lost 1 base and J lost 5; bases outside the gene matches: 8. The CDR3 runs 16 residues. DNA of the CDR3: TGTGCCAGCAGCTTAGGCGCGGGACAGGGTTTGGAGACCCAGTACTTC. This encodes CASSLGAGQGLETQYF.

The chain recombines TRBV5-1 with TRBJ1-4; TRBD1 is a possible D gene (6 bases). CDR1 SGHRS and CDR2 YFSETQ come from the germline V gene. This CDR3 is 15 amino acids long. Trimming pared 0 bases from V and 4 bases from J, leaving 10 bases between. Here the CDR3 reads CASSLVGGGNEKLFF. The DNA of the CDR3 is TGCGCCAGCAGCTTGGTGGGGGGCGGTAATGAAAAACTGTTTTTT.

The chain employs TRBV29-1 and TRBJ2-3; no firm D call. CDR1 and CDR2 (germline): SQVTM, ANQGSEA. V lost 7 bases and J 1 base, leaving 9 bases between the germline ends. This CDR3 has 12 residues. CDR3 sequence reads: CSELDGTDTQYF. DNA of the CDR3: TGCAGCGAACTGGACGGCACAGATACGCAGTATTTT.

The count of this clonotype is one. V is TRBV12-3 or TRBV12-4 and J is TRBJ2-2; D is uncertain. With 3 bases removed from V and 6 bases from J, the gap between germline ends came to 11 bases. The CDR3 extends over 14 amino acids. In DNA form, the CDR3 reads TGTGCCAGCAGTTTGCGGCCCCAGTCCGGGGAGCTGTTTTTT. Protein: CASSLRPQSGELFF.

The chain is built from TRBV11-2 and TRBJ2-7, with 10 bases lining up with TRBD1. This CDR3 is 14 amino acids long. V lost 10 bases and J lost 4; bases outside the gene matches: 10. Germline V gene sequence: CDR1 SGHAT, CDR2 FQNNGV. This CDR3 is CATRSSDRGYEQYF. As DNA, the CDR3 is TGTGCCACCCGCTCGTCGGACAGGGGGTACGAGCAGTACTTC.

This clonotype showed up just a few times. The chain is built from TRBV5-1 and TRBJ2-7; possibly TRBD1 for D (7 bases). Deletions cut 0 bases from V and 4 bases from J, with 11 bases between. Germline V gives CDR1 SGHRS, CDR2 YFSETQ. The CDR3 runs 14 residues. The CDR3 spells CASSLGRDRYEQYF. Here the CDR3 DNA reads TGCGCCAGCAGCTTGGGGCGGGACAGATACGAGCAGTACTTC.

The chain joins TRBV5-1 to TRBJ2-1; 8 nucleotides match TRBD2. CDR3 size: 15 residues. Unmatched junction bases numbered 4, after V lost 0 bases and J lost 5 bases. The germline V gene encodes CDR1 SGHRS and CDR2 YFSETQ. DNA of the CDR3: TGCGCCAGCAGCTTGGGCGGTAGCGGGGACAATGAGCAGTTCTTC. Amino acids: CASSLGGSGDNEQFF.

The CDR3 here is CASSRGQGGETQYF. For the CDR3, the DNA is TGCGCCAGCAGCAGAGGACAGGGAGGAGAGACCCAGTACTTC. This chain links TRBV5-1 with TRBJ2-5, with 8 bases matching TRBD1. Germline values: CDR1 SGHRS, CDR2 YFSETQ. J gave up 4 bases and V 4 bases, and 6 bases lay outside the gene matches. This CDR3 has 14 amino acids.

This clonotype appeared many times. The V gene is TRBV7-2, the J gene TRBJ2-6; 7 positions match TRBD1. The CDR3 runs to 18 residues. V was pared by 2 bases and J by 0 bases, with 7 bases of the junction left unmatched. Germline V CDR1 and CDR2: SGHTA, FQGNSA. CDR3 DNA: TGTGCCAGCAGCTTACTAGGGACAGCCAACTCTGGGGCCAACGTCCTGACTTTC. Protein product: CASSLLGTANSGANVLTF. The whole variable domain, filled in from reference TRBV7-2 and TRBJ2-6, reads GAGVSQSPSNKVTEKGKDVELRCDPISGHTALYWYRQSLGQGLEFLIYFQGNSAPDKSGLPSDRFSAERTGGSVSTLTIQRTQQEDSAVYLCASSLLGTANSGANVLTFGAGSRLTVL.

This clonotype was seen more than once but under ten times. The chain recombines TRBV5-1 with TRBJ1-2; no firm D call. The CDR3 consists of 14 residues. Trimming shortened V by 0 bases and J by 0 bases, and 6 bases separated the two germline ends. Germline CDR1 reads SGHRS; CDR2 reads YFSETQ. The CDR3 region is CASSLASANYGYTF. The CDR3 DNA reads TGCGCCAGCAGCTTGGCGTCGGCTAACTATGGCTACACCTTC.

The chain couples TRBV20-1 to TRBJ1-1; 7 nucleotides match TRBD1. The CDR3 contains 15 residues. V lost 4 bases and J lost 3; bases outside the gene matches: 11. The germline V gene encodes CDR1 DFQATT and CDR2 SNEGSKA (reference sequence). This chain's CDR3 is CSAKRHETGYTEAFF. DNA of the CDR3: TGCAGTGCTAAGCGCCACGAGACAGGGTACACTGAAGCTTTCTTT.

This chain's CDR3 is CASSSTSGITDTQYF. The CDR3, as DNA: TGTGCCAGCAGCTCGACTAGCGGGATCACAGATACGCAGTATTTT. The rearrangement uses TRBV7-8 and TRBJ2-3; 11 bases are a match to TRBD2. V shed 4 bases, J shed 2 bases, and the junction held 2 bases outside the gene matches. Germline loops: CDR1 SGHVS, CDR2 FQNEAQ. This CDR3 region has 15 residues.

Only a few counts were recorded for this clonotype. DNA for the CDR3: TGTGCCAGCAGCCCGACCGGGGGCCGTGCTACGCAGTATTTT. This sequence encodes CASSPTGGRATQYF. The rearrangement joins TRBV7-2 to TRBJ2-3, with D possibly called TRBD1 or TRBD2 (6 bases each). The CDR3 is 14 residues long. The V gene's germline CDR1 is SGHTA and CDR2 FQGNSA. V lost 5 bases and J 8 bases, leaving 17 bases between the germline ends.

This clonotype was recorded a few times. The chain recombines TRBV29-1 with TRBJ2-7; 11 bases align to TRBD2. Germline trimming cut 7 bases from V and 2 bases from J; bases unmatched to any gene: 1. Germline values: CDR1 SQVTM, CDR2 ANQGSEA. The CDR3 length is 12 residues. The DNA of the CDR3 is TGCAGCGCGGGACTAGCGGCCTACGAGCAGTACTTC. Translating it yields CSAGLAAYEQYF.

The J gene is TRBJ2-1, the V gene TRBV7-9; 12 bases line up with TRBD2. Trimming took 9 bases from V and 7 from J; bases not matched to a gene: 1. Germline loops: CDR1 SEHNR, CDR2 FQNEAQ (reference sequence). The CDR3 runs to 12 residues. CDR3 sequence (DNA): TGTGCCAGTGGGACTAGCGGGAATGAGCAGTTCTTC. Protein: CASGTSGNEQFF.

This CDR3 is CASSQSYRTGSYEQYF. The CDR3 DNA sequence: TGTGCCAGCAGTCAGAGCTACCGGACAGGCTCCTACGAGCAGTACTTC. The chain links TRBV12-3 or TRBV12-4 to TRBJ2-7; TRBD1 aligns across 7 bases. CDR3 size: 16 residues. V dropped 5 bases and J dropped 0; count of bases not matched to a gene: 10.

The chain is built from TRBV29-1 and TRBJ1-2, with D tentatively TRBD1 (5 bases). Germline V gives CDR1 SQVTM, CDR2 ANQGSEA. The CDR3 loop spans 12 amino acids. Between the trimmed V and J ends, which lost 7 bases and 4 bases, there was a span of 13 bases. The CDR3 region has the DNA TGCAGCGCCCAAGACAGATTCTATGGCTACACCTTC. Amino acids: CSAQDRFYGYTF.

This clonotype has just a few counts. The chain combines TRBV12-3 or TRBV12-4 with TRBJ2-3; TRBD2 agrees at 11 bases. J gave up 4 bases and V 1 base, and 4 bases lay outside the gene matches. This CDR3 has 16 residues. The CDR3 here is CASSLVTSGSPDTQYF. CDR3 in DNA: TGTGCCAGCAGTTTAGTAACTAGCGGGAGTCCAGATACGCAGTATTTT.

The V gene is TRBV7-9, the J gene TRBJ1-4; D possibly corresponds to TRBD1 (5 bases). The germline V and J ends were trimmed by 5 bases and 8 bases, with 18 bases remaining between them. The CDR3 loop spans 15 amino acids. CDR1 is SEHNR, CDR2 FQNEAQ, per germline (reference sequence). The DNA of the CDR3 is TGTGCCAGCAGCAGAGGGGTGGGGATCAACGAAAAACTGTTTTTT. Translated: CASSRGVGINEKLFF.

This chain joins TRBV24-1 and TRBJ1-5, with 12 nucleotides matching TRBD1. The CDR3 runs to 16 residues. V lost 7 bases to trimming and J lost 3 bases; unmatched junction nucleotides: 6. Germline V lookup: CDR1 KGHDR, CDR2 SFDVKD. In nucleotides, the CDR3 is TGTGCCACCAGCGGGGACAGGGGGCTAGACAATCAGCCCCAGCATTTT. It is translated as CATSGDRGLDNQPQHF.

This clonotype has only a few counts. Germline and junction disagree at one end, which may indicate a read error. V gene TRBV7-7 combines with J gene TRBJ2-5; TRBD1 matches 7 bases. From germline, CDR1 is SSHAT and CDR2 FNYEAQ (reference sequence). This CDR3 comprises 13 residues. CDR3 DNA sequence: TGTGCTAGCAGCAAAGGGGGCCGTGAGACCCAGTACTTC. It encodes CASSKGGRETQYF.

V usage is TRBV6-5 and J usage is TRBJ2-3, with D unclear. Germline V gene sequence: CDR1 MNHEY, CDR2 SVGAGI. The CDR3 contains 13 residues. Trimming shortened V by 6 bases and J by 1 base, and 8 bases separated the two germline ends. CDR3 sequence: CASRGHGTDTQYF. The CDR3 bases are TGTGCCAGCAGGGGCCACGGCACAGATACGCAGTATTTT.

V gene TRBV29-1 combines with J gene TRBJ1-2; D ambiguous. From germline, CDR1 is SQVTM and CDR2 ANQGSEA. The V and J ends lost 1 base and 0 bases respectively, with 0 bases between them. This CDR3 spans 11 amino acids. CDR3 nucleotides: TGCAGCGTTGAAGCTAACTATGGCTACACCTTC. Amino acids: CSVEANYGYTF.